The present T cell receptor beta chain was sequenced within a study of T cells expressing NK-cell markers. The CDR3 consists of 16 residues. Per the germline V gene, CDR1 is SGHNT and CDR2 is YYREEE (reference sequence). TCRdb re-called the 5' RACE reads and gives one entry per CDR3 protein, without DNA. The table lists about 440,000 distinct CDR3 sequences, with approximately 6.8% in the top ten. The clonotype originates from a woman aged 18 to 75 in good health. Material for sequencing was blood T cells: a sorted CD56 or NKG2C T cell subset, CD4+ or CD8+ T cells, or bulk PBMC T cells (not recorded which). This chain joins TRBV5-4 and TRBJ2-2; TCRdb's D call of TRBD1 is untestable without DNA. The CDR3 region is CASSLADRDYTGELFF.